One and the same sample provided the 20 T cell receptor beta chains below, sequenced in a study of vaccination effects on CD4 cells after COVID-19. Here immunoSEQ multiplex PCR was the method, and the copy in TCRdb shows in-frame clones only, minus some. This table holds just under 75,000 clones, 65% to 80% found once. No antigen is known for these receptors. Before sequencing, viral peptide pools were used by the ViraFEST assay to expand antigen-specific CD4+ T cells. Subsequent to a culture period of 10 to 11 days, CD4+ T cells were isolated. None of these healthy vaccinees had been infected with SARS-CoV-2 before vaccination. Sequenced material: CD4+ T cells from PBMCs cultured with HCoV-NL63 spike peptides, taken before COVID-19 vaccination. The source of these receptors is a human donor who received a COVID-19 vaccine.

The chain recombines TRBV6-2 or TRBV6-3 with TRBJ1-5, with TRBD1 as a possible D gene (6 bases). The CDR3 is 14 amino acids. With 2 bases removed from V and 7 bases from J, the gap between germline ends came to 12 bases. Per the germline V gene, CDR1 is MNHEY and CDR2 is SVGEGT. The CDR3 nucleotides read TGTGCCAGCAGTTACGGGGGCGTGCGGCAGCCCCAGCATTTT. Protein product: CASSYGGVRQPQHF.

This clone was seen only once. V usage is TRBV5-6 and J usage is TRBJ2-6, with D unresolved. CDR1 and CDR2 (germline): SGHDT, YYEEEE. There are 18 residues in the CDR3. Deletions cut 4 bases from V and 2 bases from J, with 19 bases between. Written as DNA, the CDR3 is TGTGCCAGCAGCGGAAAACCGGTCTCCCATACTGGGGCCAACGTCCTGACTTTC. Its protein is CASSGKPVSHTGANVLTF.

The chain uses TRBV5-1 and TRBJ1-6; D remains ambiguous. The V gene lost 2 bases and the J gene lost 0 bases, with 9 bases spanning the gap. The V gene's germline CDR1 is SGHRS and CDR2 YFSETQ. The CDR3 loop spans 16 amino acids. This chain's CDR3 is CASSFRESSYNSPLHF. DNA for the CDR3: TGCGCCAGCAGCTTTCGGGAGAGCTCCTATAATTCACCCCTCCACTTT.

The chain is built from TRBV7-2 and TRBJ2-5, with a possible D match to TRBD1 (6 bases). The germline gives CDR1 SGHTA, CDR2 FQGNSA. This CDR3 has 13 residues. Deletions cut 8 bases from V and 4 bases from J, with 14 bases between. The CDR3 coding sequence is TGTGCCAGCGCCCGGGACAATGGAGAGACCCAGTACTTC. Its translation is CASARDNGETQYF. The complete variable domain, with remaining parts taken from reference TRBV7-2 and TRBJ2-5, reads GAGVSQSPSNKVTEKGKDVELRCDPISGHTALYWYRQSLGQGLEFLIYFQGNSAPDKSGLPSDRFSAERTGGSVSTLTIQRTQQEDSAVYLCASARDNGETQYFGPGTRLLVL.

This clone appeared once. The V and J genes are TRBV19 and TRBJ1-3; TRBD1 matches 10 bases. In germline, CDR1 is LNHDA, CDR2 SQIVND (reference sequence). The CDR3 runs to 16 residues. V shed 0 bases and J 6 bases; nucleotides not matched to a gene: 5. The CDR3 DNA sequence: TGTGCCAGTAGTATAGACCTGGGGACAGGGGCAAACACCATATATTTT. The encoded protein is CASSIDLGTGANTIYF.

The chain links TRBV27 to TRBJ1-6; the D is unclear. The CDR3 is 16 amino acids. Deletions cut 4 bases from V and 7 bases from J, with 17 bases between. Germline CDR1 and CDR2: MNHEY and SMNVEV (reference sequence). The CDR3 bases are TGTGCCAGCAGTTCATTTGGGGAAGGGTTGAATTCACCCCTCCACTTT. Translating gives CASSSFGEGLNSPLHF.

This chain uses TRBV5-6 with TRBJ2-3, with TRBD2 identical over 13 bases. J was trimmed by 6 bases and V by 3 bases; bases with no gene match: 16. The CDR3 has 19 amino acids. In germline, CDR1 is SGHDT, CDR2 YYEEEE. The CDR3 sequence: CASSWDFGRLAGGSDTQYF. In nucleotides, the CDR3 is TGTGCCAGCAGCTGGGACTTTGGTCGACTAGCGGGGGGTTCGGATACGCAGTATTTT. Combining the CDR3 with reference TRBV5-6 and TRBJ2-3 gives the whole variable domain DAGVTQSPTHLIKTRGQQVTLRCSPKSGHDTVSWYQQALGQGPQFIFQYYEEEERQRGNFPDRFSGHQFPNYSSELNVNALLLGDSALYLCASSWDFGRLAGGSDTQYFGPGTRLTVL.

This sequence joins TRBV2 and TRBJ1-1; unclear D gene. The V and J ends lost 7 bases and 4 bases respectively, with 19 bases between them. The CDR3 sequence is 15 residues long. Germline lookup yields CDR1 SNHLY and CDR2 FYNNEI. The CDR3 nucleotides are TGTGCCAGCACCCGAAACGCGGGGTTTGGCACTGAAGCTTTCTTT. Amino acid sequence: CASTRNAGFGTEAFF.

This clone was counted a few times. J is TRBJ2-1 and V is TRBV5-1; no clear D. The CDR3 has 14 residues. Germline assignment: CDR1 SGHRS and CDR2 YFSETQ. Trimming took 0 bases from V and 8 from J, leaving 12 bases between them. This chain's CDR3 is CASSLVGRVYEQFF. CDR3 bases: TGCGCCAGCAGCTTGGTTGGTAGGGTCTATGAGCAGTTCTTC.

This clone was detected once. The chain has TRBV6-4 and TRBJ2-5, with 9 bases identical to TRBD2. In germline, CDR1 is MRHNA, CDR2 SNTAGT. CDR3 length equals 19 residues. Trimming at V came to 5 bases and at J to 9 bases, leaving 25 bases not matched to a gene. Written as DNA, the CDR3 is TGTGCCAGCAGTACCCGCAGCGGGGGGTACTCTCCCGCCCTTGGGGCCCAGTACTTC. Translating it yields CASSTRSGGYSPALGAQYF.

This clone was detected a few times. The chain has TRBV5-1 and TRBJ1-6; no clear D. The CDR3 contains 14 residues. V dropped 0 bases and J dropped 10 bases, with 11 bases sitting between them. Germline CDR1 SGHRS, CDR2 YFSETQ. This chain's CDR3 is CASSLGGVKSPLHF. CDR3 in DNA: TGCGCCAGCAGCTTGGGTGGAGTTAAGTCACCCCTCCACTTT.

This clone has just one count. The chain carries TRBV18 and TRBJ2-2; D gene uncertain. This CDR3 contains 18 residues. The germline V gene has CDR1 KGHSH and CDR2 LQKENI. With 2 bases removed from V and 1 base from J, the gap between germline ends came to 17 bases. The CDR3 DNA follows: TGTGCCAGCTCACCATGGCCCTTTCGGCTGATGAACACCGGGGAGCTGTTTTTT. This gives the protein CASSPWPFRLMNTGELFF.

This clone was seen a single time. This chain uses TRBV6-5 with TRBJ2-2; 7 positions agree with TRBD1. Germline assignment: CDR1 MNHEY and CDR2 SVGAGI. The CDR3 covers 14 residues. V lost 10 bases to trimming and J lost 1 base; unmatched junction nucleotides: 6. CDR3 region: CATRQGLNTGELFF. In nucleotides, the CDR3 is TGTGCCACTAGACAGGGATTGAACACCGGGGAGCTGTTTTTT.

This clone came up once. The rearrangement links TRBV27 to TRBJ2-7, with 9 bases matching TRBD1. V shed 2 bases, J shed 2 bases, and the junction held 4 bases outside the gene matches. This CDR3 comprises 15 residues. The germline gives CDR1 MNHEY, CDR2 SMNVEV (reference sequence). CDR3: CASSLRGQGPYEQYV. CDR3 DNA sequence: TGTGCCAGCAGTTTACGAGGACAGGGGCCCTACGAGCAGTACGTC.

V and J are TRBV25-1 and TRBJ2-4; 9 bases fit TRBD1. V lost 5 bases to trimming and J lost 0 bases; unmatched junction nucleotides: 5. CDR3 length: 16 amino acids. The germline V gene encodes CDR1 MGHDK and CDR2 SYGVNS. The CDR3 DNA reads TGTGCCAGCAGTACACGACAGGGGGTAGCCAAAAACATTCAGTACTTC. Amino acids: CASSTRQGVAKNIQYF. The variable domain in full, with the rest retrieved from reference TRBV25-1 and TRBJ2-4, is EADIYQTPRYLVIGTGKKITLECSQTMGHDKMYWYQQDPGMELHLIHYSYGVNSTEKGDLSSESTVSRIRTEHFPLTLESARPSHTSQYLCASSTRQGVAKNIQYFGAGTRLSVL.

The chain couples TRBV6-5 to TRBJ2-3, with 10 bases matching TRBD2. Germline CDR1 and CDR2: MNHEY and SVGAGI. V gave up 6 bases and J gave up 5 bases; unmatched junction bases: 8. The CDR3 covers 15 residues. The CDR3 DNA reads TGTGCCAGCAGAACCAGCGGGGGGGCCGGAGATACGCAGTATTTT. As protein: CASRTSGGAGDTQYF.

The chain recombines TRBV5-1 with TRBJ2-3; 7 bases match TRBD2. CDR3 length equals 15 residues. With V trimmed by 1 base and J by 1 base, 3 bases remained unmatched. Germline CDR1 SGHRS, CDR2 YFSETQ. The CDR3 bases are TGCGCCAGCAGCTTGTTTGCGGGGGGCACAGATACGCAGTATTTT. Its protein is CASSLFAGGTDTQYF.

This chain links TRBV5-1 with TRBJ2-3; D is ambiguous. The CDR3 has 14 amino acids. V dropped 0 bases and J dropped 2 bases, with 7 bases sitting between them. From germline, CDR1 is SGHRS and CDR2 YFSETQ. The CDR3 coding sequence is TGCGCCAGCAGCTTGGCGGCAGCCACAGATACGCAGTATTTT. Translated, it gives CASSLAAATDTQYF. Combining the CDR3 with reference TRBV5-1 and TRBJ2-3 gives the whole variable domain KAGVTQTPRYLIKTRGQQVTLSCSPISGHRSVSWYQQTPGQGLQFLFEYFSETQRNKGNFPGRFSGRQFSNSRSEMNVSTLELGDSALYLCASSLAAATDTQYFGPGTRLTVL.

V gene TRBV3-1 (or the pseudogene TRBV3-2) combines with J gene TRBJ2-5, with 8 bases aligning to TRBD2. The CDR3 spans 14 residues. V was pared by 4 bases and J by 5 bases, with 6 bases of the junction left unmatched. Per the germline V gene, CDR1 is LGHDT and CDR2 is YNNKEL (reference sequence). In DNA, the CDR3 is TGTGCCAGCAGCCGGGGACTAGGGGCGGAGACCCAGTACTTC. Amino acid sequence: CASSRGLGAETQYF.

In DNA, the CDR3 is TGTGCCAGCAGCCGGGACAGGGGAGTGAATGGCTACACCTTC. It codes for CASSRDRGVNGYTF. The chain combines TRBV5-6 with TRBJ1-2, with TRBD1 identical over 10 bases. Germline V lookup: CDR1 SGHDT, CDR2 YYEEEE. J gave up 6 bases and V 4 bases, and 6 bases lay outside the gene matches. The CDR3 is 14 amino acids.